Sequencing of this T cell receptor (beta chain) was carried out in a study of blood T cell repertoires in COVID-19. Study in general: Sites in the United States, Italy and Spain provided acute and convalescent COVID-19 samples. Nucleic acid was either cDNA or gDNA, and it came from T cells, B-cell-depleted T cells, or PBMCs.

Germline values: CDR1 KGHSH, CDR2 LQKENI. The CDR3 loop spans 15 amino acids. Trimming removed 2 bases from V and 2 bases from J, with 12 bases in between. The authors' processing: Reference gene primer amplification yielded estimated nucleated cell counts. Repertoires were generated with immunoSEQ multiplex PCR, while TCRdb's copy carries only in-frame clones and drops some. V and J calls and clone size come straight from that table; D and trimming were deduced from the DNA. Among 300,000 to 350,000 clones listed, more than 80% were seen once. The sequenced sample consisted of peripheral blood. This chain links TRBV18 with TRBJ2-5, with TRBD1 as a possible D gene (6 bases). The clonotype comes from a woman in her thirties with COVID-19, enrolled during active disease. CDR3 in amino acids: CASSPLRTAQETQYF. Here the CDR3 DNA reads TGTGCCAGCTCACCATTAAGGACAGCACAAGAGACCCAGTACTTC.